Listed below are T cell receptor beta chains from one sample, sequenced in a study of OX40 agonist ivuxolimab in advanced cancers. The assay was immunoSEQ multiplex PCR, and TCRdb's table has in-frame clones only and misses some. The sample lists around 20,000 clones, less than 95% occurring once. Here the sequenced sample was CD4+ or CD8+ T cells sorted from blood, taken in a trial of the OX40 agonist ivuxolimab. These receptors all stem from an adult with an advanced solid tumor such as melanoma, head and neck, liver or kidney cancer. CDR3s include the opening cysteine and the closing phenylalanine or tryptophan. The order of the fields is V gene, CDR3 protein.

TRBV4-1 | CASTPVRGNTEAFF
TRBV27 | CASTPFQGYNEQFF
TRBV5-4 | CASSFRGVPVGANVLTF
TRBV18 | CASSPLGGQIITDTQYF
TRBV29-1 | CSVTDSYTEAFF
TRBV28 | CASSSKRESWYEQYF
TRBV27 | CASSLAPGSYEQYF
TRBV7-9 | CASSARRAPGTDTQYF
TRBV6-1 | CASSKNSPGNTIYF
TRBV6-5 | CASMTSGGNEQFF
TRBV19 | CASSMGHRGEQYF
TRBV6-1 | CASSAISGRVNF
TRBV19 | CASSTVPGSGYTF
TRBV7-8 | CASRPGTSGNEQFF
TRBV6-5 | CASLRATGVTEAFF
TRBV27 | CASSFQPWDTQYF
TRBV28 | CASSLQGYYNEQFF
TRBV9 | CASSTSQSGTGNYNEQFF
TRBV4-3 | CASSQVWAGGISNEQFF
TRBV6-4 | CASSDSFWNEQFF
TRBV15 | CATSRGLYTDTQYF
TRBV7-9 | CASSKTHSGSSTDTQYF
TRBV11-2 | CASSFHLAGGPVNEQFF
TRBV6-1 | CASSETDGSRAEQYF
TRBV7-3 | CASSALAVSEQYF
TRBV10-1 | CASSASGDTGELFF
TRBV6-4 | CASSEGGEQFF
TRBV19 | CASSIGGGRGLSEQYF
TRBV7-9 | CASSSTLLAGGWDTQYF
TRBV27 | CASSLLFRGNSPLHF
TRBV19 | CASRQGYGYTF
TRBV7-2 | CASSLVRYEQYF
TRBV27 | CASSLGAGGQETQYF
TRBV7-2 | CASSPGVDEQYF
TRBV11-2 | CASSEWRTGELFF